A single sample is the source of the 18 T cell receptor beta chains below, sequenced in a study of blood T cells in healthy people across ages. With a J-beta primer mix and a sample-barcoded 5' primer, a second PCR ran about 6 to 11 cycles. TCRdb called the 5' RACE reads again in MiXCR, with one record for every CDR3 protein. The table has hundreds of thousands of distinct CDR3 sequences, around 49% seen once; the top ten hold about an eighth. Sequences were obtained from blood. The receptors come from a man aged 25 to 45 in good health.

The CDR3, as DNA: TGCAGTGCTAGAGAGGCACGGAATAATTCACCCCTCCACTTT. Translated, it gives CSAREARNNSPLHF. V and J are TRBV20-1 and TRBJ1-6; no clear D. The CDR3 spans 14 residues. Germline CDR1 is DFQATT and CDR2 is SNEGSKA (reference sequence). V lost 0 bases and J lost 5, with 8 bases in between.

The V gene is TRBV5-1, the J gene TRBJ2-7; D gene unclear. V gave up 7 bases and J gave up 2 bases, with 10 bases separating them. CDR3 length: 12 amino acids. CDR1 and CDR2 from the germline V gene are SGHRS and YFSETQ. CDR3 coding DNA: TGCGCCAGCGGCGATGAGCCCTACGAGCAGTACTTC. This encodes CASGDEPYEQYF.

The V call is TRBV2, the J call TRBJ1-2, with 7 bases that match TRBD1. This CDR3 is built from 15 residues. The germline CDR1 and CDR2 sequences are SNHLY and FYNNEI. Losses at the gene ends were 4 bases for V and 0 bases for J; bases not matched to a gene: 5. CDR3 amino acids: CASSVEGASNYGYTF. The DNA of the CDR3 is TGTGCCAGCAGTGTAGAGGGGGCTTCTAACTATGGCTACACCTTC.

DNA of the CDR3: TGTGCCAGCAGCTCCCTCCAGACCTACGAGCAGTACTTC. It codes for CASSSLQTYEQYF. The V and J genes are TRBV7-6 and TRBJ2-7, with D unresolved. The V end lost 4 bases, the J end lost 2 bases, and 9 bases lay between the germline ends. Germline CDR1 SGHVS, CDR2 FNYEAQ. The CDR3 has 13 amino acids.

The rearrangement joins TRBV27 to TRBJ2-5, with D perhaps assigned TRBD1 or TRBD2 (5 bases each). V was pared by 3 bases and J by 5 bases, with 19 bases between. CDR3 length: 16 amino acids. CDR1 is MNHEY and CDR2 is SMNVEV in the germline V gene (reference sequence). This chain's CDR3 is CASSFWGSRDVETQYF. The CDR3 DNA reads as TGTGCCAGCAGTTTTTGGGGTAGCCGGGACGTGGAGACCCAGTACTTC.

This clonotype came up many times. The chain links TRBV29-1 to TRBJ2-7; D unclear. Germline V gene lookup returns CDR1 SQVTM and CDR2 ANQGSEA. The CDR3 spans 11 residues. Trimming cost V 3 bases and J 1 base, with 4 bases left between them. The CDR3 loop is CSVDWSYEQYF. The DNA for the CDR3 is TGCAGCGTTGACTGGTCCTACGAGCAGTACTTC.

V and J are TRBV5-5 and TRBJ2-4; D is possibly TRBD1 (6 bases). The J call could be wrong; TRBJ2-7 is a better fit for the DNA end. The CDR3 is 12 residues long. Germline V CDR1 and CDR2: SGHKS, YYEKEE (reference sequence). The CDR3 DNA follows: TGTGCCAGCAGTCAACAGGGAACCGAGCAGTACTTC. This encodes CASSQQGTEQYF.

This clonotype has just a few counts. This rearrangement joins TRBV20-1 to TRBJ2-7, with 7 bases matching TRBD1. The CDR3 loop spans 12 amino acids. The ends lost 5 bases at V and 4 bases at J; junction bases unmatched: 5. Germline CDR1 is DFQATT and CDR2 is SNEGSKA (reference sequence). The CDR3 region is CSAGQDSYEQYF. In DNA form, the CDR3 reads TGCAGTGCTGGACAGGATAGTTACGAGCAGTACTTC.

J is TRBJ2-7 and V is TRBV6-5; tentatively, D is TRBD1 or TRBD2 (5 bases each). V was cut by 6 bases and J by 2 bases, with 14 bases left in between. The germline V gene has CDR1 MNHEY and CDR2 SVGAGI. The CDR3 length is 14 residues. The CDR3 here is CASRWDEATYEQYF. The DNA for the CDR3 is TGTGCCAGCAGATGGGACGAAGCGACCTACGAGCAGTACTTC.

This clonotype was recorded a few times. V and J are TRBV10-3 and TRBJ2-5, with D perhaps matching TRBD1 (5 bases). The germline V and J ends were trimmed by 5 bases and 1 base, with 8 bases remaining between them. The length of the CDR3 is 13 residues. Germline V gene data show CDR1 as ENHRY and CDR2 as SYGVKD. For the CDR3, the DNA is TGTGCCATCAGTTCCAGGGTCCAAGAGACCCAGTACTTC. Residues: CAISSRVQETQYF.

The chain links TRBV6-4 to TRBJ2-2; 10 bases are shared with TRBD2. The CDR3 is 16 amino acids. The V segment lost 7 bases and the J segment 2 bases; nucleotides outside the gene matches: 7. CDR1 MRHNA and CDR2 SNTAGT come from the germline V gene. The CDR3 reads CASKPSGGANTGELFF. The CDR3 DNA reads TGTGCCAGCAAGCCCAGCGGGGGGGCTAACACCGGGGAGCTGTTTTTT.

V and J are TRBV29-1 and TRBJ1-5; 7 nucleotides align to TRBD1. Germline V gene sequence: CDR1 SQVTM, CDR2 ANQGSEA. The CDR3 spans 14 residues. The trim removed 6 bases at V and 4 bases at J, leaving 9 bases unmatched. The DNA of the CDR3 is TGCAGCGTAACAACAACAGGGGAAAATCAGCCCCAGCATTTT. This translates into CSVTTTGENQPQHF.

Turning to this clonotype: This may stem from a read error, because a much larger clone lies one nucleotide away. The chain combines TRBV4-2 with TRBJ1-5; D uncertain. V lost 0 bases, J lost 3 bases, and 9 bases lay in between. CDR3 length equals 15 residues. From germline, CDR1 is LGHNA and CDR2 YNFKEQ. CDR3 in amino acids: CASSQDRGTNQPQHF. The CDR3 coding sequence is TGTGCCAGCAGCCAAGATCGAGGAACCAATCAGCCCCAGCATTTT.

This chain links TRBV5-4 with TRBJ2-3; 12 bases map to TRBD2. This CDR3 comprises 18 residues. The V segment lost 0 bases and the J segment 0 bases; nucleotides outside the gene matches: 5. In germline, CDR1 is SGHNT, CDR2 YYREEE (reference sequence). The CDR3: CASSLATSGGLSTDTQYF. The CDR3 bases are TGTGCCAGCAGCTTGGCGACTAGCGGGGGCCTTAGCACAGATACGCAGTATTTT. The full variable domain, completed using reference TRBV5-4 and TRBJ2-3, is ETGVTQSPTHLIKTRGQQVTLRCSSQSGHNTVSWYQQALGQGPQFIFQYYREEENGRGNFPPRFSGLQFPNYSSELNVNALELDDSALYLCASSLATSGGLSTDTQYFGPGTRLTVL.

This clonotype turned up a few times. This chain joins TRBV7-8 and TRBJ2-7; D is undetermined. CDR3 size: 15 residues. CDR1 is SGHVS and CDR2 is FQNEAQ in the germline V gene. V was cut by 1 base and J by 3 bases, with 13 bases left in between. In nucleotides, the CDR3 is TGTGCCAGCAGCTTAGGTCTCGACACCCGCTACGAGCAGTACTTC. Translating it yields CASSLGLDTRYEQYF.

The CDR3, as DNA: TGTGCCAGCAGTTTTTCAGGGGGGGGCCTAAATGAGCAGTTCTTC. It codes for CASSFSGGGLNEQFF. The rearrangement uses TRBV6-5 and TRBJ2-1; D is perhaps TRBD1 or TRBD2 (7 bases each). Trimming shortened V by 4 bases and J by 7 bases, and 17 bases separated the two germline ends. The germline gives CDR1 MNHEY, CDR2 SVGAGI. The CDR3 spans 15 residues.

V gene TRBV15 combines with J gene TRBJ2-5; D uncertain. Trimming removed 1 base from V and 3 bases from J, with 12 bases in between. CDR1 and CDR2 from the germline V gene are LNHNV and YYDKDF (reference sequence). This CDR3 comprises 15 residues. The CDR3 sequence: CATSRVVRTEETQYF. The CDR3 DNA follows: TGTGCCACCAGCAGAGTAGTAAGGACCGAAGAGACCCAGTACTTC. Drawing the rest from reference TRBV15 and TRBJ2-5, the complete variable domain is DAMVIQNPRYQVTQFGKPVTLSCSQTLNHNVMYWYQQKSSQAPKLLFHYYDKDFNNEADTPDNFQSRRPNTSFCFLDIRSPGLGDTAMYLCATSRVVRTEETQYFGPGTRLLVL.

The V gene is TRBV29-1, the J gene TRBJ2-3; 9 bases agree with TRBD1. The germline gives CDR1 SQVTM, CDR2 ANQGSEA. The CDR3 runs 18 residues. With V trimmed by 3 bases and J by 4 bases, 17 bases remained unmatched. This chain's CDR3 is CSVETTWDREIRADTQYF. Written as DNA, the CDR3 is TGCAGCGTTGAGACAACATGGGACAGGGAGATTCGAGCAGATACGCAGTATTTT.